A selection of T cell receptor beta chains follows, all from one sample in a study of T-cell memory formation after mild COVID-19. TCRdb processed the 5' RACE reads anew with MiXCR; each CDR3 protein has one entry. The data contain a few hundred thousand distinct CDR3 sequences, 8% to 9.5% of them seen just once; the ten biggest clones take up around 21%. Sequencing was carried out using PBMCs or a T cell subset sorted from them (not recorded which). The receptors were sampled from a man aged 18 to 30 who had mild COVID-19 (a few samples of this study predate the infection). Cell type and time point are not known. The CDR3 runs from the conserved cysteine through the conserved F or W. The D gene is left open where the match is weak. Clone size is given for some rows only: seen once, a few or many times, or a class if the clone is expanded.

TRBD1	TRBV20-1	TRBJ1-2	NA	CSAPRGTGYGYTF	TGCAGTGCCCCCCGGGGGACAGGCTATGGCTACACCTTC
TRBD2	TRBV29-1	TRBJ2-3	NA	CSVDGGAADTQYF	TGCAGCGTTGACGGGGGGGCCGCAGATACGCAGTATTTT
NA	TRBV7-9	TRBJ1-5	many	CASSADIPVGRPQHF	TGTGCCAGCAGCGCCGACATCCCGGTGGGGCGGCCCCAGCATTTT
NA	TRBV6-1	TRBJ1-2	few	CASSNPGGLSGYTF	TGTGCCAGCAGTAACCCGGGGGGGCTCTCTGGCTACACCTTC
TRBD1	TRBV5-1	TRBJ2-3	NA	CASSLGTGAASTDTQYF	TGCGCCAGCAGCTTGGGGACAGGCGCCGCTAGCACAGATACGCAGTATTTT
NA	TRBV20-1	TRBJ2-1	few	CSARDASSYNEQFF	TGCAGTGCCCGGGACGCAAGCTCCTACAATGAGCAGTTCTTC
TRBD2	TRBV5-6	TRBJ2-1	NA	CASTIAGEFSYNEQFF	TGTGCCAGCACGATAGCGGGGGAATTCTCCTACAATGAGCAGTTCTTC
TRBD1	TRBV7-9	TRBJ2-6	few	CASSKSPRQGSYSGANVLTF	TGTGCCAGCAGCAAAAGCCCACGACAGGGAAGCTACTCTGGGGCCAACGTCCTGACTTTC
NA	TRBV5-1	TRBJ2-7	NA	CASSTLQGPYEQYF	TGCGCCAGCAGCACCCTACAGGGCCCCTACGAGCAGTACTTC
NA	TRBV6-2/TRBV6-3	TRBJ1-1	many	CASSWMNTEAFF	TGTGCCAGCAGTTGGATGAACACTGAAGCTTTCTTT
NA	TRBV5-1	TRBJ1-5	few	CASSPEGGNSNQPQHF	TGCGCCAGCAGCCCCGAGGGGGGGAATAGCAATCAGCCCCAGCATTTT
TRBD1	TRBV6-5	TRBJ1-1	few	CASSYGDRDAEAFF	TGTGCCAGCAGTTACGGCGACAGGGACGCTGAAGCTTTCTTT
TRBD2	TRBV12-3/TRBV12-4	TRBJ2-1	many	CASRGAYNEQFF	TGTGCCAGCCGGGGGGCCTACAATGAGCAGTTCTTC
NA	TRBV7-9	TRBJ2-1	NA	CASRDDRPSNNEQFF	TGTGCCAGCAGGGATGACAGGCCGTCTAACAATGAGCAGTTCTTC
TRBD1	TRBV12-3/TRBV12-4	TRBJ2-3	NA	CASSSDRGGTDTQYF	TGTGCCAGCAGTTCGGACAGGGGGGGCACAGATACGCAGTATTTT
TRBD1	TRBV4-2	TRBJ2-7	few	CASSQGFGTGTAYEQYF	TGTGCCAGCAGCCAAGGCTTCGGGACCGGGACAGCCTACGAGCAGTACTTC
NA	TRBV2	TRBJ2-7	few	CATTRQYSSYEQYF	TGTGCCACCACACGACAGTATAGCTCCTACGAGCAGTACTTC
NA	TRBV7-6	TRBJ2-5	many	CASSFGTQETQYF	TGTGCCAGCAGCTTCGGCACACAAGAGACCCAGTACTTC
TRBD1	TRBV20-1	TRBJ2-2	NA	CSARDNSLGTGNTGELFF	TGCAGTGCTAGAGATAACTCATTAGGGACAGGGAACACCGGGGAGCTGTTTTTT
NA	TRBV9	TRBJ2-2	NA	CASSVQDPYTGELFF	TGTGCCAGCAGCGTTCAGGACCCCTACACCGGGGAGCTGTTTTTT
TRBD1	TRBV5-1	TRBJ2-7	NA	CASSDPGQGFHEQYF	TGCGCCAGCAGCGATCCGGGACAGGGCTTTCACGAGCAGTACTTC
TRBD2	TRBV15	TRBJ2-1	NA	CATSRGQSQRGVNEQFF	TGTGCCACCAGCAGAGGCCAAAGCCAGCGGGGGGTAAATGAGCAGTTCTTC
TRBD2	TRBV20-1	TRBJ2-3	many	CSARTSGGQGGTDTQYF	TGCAGTGCTAGGACTAGCGGGGGCCAAGGAGGCACAGATACGCAGTATTTT
NA	TRBV6-1	TRBJ1-2	many	CASSRSGQGTNYGYTF	TGTGCCAGCAGTCGAAGTGGGCAGGGGACTAACTATGGCTACACCTTC
NA	TRBV7-2	TRBJ2-1	many	CASSFFRDSQQFF	TGTGCCAGCAGCTTTTTCCGAGACTCACAACAGTTCTTC
NA	TRBV29-1	TRBJ1-1	NA	CSVEEVLRPEAFF	TGCAGCGTTGAGGAGGTCCTGCGCCCTGAAGCTTTCTTT
TRBD1	TRBV4-2	TRBJ2-3	few	CASSPQGADTQYF	TGTGCCAGCAGCCCACAGGGGGCGGATACGCAGTATTTT
NA	TRBV5-1	TRBJ1-4	few	CASSPTGTPFSGEKLFF	TGCGCCAGCAGCCCTACCGGGACACCATTCTCGGGTGAAAAACTGTTTTTT
NA	TRBV20-1	TRBJ2-3	many	CSARASTDTQYF	TGCAGTGCTAGGGCTAGCACAGATACGCAGTATTTT
NA	TRBV20-1	TRBJ2-6	many	CSARVSGANVLTF	TGCAGTGCTAGAGTCTCTGGGGCCAACGTCCTGACTTTC
NA	TRBV5-1	TRBJ2-7	few	CASSLLGAGNYEQYF	TGCGCCAGCAGCTTACTGGGGGCCGGGAACTACGAGCAGTACTTC
TRBD2	TRBV6-2/TRBV6-3	TRBJ2-3	few	CASRGSGASTDTQYF	TGTGCCAGCAGGGGTAGCGGGGCCAGCACAGATACGCAGTATTTT
TRBD2	TRBV5-6	TRBJ2-2	few	CASSAVGLAGGLNTGELFF	TGTGCCAGCAGCGCGGTAGGACTAGCGGGGGGTCTGAACACCGGGGAGCTGTTTTTT
NA	TRBV5-1	TRBJ1-1	many	CASRSLQGRTEAFF	TGCGCCAGCAGATCCCTACAGGGTAGGACTGAAGCTTTCTTT
NA	TRBV7-3	TRBJ2-1	NA	CASSLTIQGNEQFF	TGTGCCAGCAGCTTAACTATCCAGGGCAATGAGCAGTTCTTC
NA	TRBV3-1	TRBJ2-3	NA	CASSQGRRTDTQYF	TGTGCCAGCAGCCAAGGACGCCGCACAGATACGCAGTATTTT
TRBD1	TRBV10-3	TRBJ2-6	few	CAIRKGQGVPGANVLTF	TGTGCCATCAGGAAAGGACAGGGGGTCCCTGGGGCCAACGTCCTGACTTTC
NA	TRBV7-9	TRBJ2-3	many	CASSLPPDTQYF	TGTGCCAGCAGCTTACCCCCAGATACGCAGTATTTT
NA	TRBV7-2	TRBJ1-5	few	CASSFREGEPQHF	TGTGCCAGCAGCTTCCGGGAGGGTGAGCCCCAGCATTTT
NA	TRBV5-6	TRBJ2-3	NA	CASSFPVESTDTQYF	TGTGCCAGCAGCTTCCCGGTAGAAAGCACAGATACGCAGTATTTT
NA	TRBV5-1	TRBJ2-5	NA	CASSPGGQARETQYF	TGCGCCAGCAGCCCCGGAGGGCAGGCTCGGGAGACCCAGTACTTC
NA	TRBV7-6	TRBJ1-6	few	CASSLGPRTGNNSPLHF	TGTGCCAGCAGCTTAGGTCCCCGGACGGGAAATAATTCACCCCTCCACTTT
NA	TRBV3-1	TRBJ2-1	many	CASSQDFRGGGTTF	TGTGCCAGCAGCCAAGATTTCAGGGGCGGGGGAACAACGTTC
TRBD1	TRBV20-1	TRBJ2-7	many	CSALGTANYEQYF	TGCAGTGCCTTGGGGACAGCGAACTACGAGCAGTACTTC
TRBD1	TRBV3-1	TRBJ1-6	NA	CASTPRDRNSPLHF	TGTGCCAGCACCCCCCGGGACAGGAATTCACCCCTCCACTTT
NA	TRBV7-2	TRBJ1-1	few	CASSRDTWRTEAFF	TGTGCCAGCAGTAGAGATACGTGGAGGACTGAAGCTTTCTTT
NA	TRBV29-1	TRBJ2-3	NA	CSVIRSDTQYF	TGCAGCGTTATTAGGTCAGATACGCAGTATTTT
NA	TRBV7-3	TRBJ2-1	many	CASSLGQGGLNEQFF	TGTGCCAGCAGCTTGGGCCAGGGGGGACTTAATGAGCAGTTCTTC
NA	TRBV7-6	TRBJ1-1	few	CASSLGPGRGTEAFF	TGTGCCAGCAGCTTAGGTCCAGGTCGGGGCACTGAAGCTTTCTTT
NA	TRBV27	TRBJ2-1	NA	CASSKRSYNEQFF	TGTGCCAGCAGCAAACGCTCCTACAATGAGCAGTTCTTC
TRBD2	TRBV7-2	TRBJ2-1	many	CASMPLTSGVYNEQFF	TGTGCCAGCATGCCACTGACTAGCGGGGTCTACAATGAGCAGTTCTTC
NA	TRBV15	TRBJ2-1	many	CATSRDRTSNEQFF	TGTGCCACCAGCAGAGATCGGACGTCCAATGAGCAGTTCTTC
NA	TRBV4-1	TRBJ2-5	few	CASSYQGQYQETQYF	TGCGCCAGCAGCTACCAAGGGCAGTACCAAGAGACCCAGTACTTC
NA	TRBV5-1	TRBJ2-2	few	CASSPARDTHHTNTGELFF	TGCGCCAGCAGCCCGGCCCGGGACACCCATCATACGAACACCGGGGAGCTGTTTTTT
NA	TRBV4-1	TRBJ2-1	NA	CASSLRVAATSTYNEQFF	TGCGCCAGCAGCCTCCGAGTTGCGGCGACGTCTACTTACAATGAGCAGTTCTTC
NA	TRBV4-3	TRBJ2-1	few	CASSQETRQGGYNEQFF	TGCGCCAGCAGCCAAGAAACCCGGCAGGGTGGTTACAATGAGCAGTTCTTC